The rows below give T cell receptor beta chains drawn from one sample of a study of T cell repertoires in cytomegalovirus infection. One entry per CDR3 protein results from TCRdb running MiXCR on the reads. The repertoire holds just under 300,000 distinct CDR3 sequences, with about 8.8% as singletons. Sequenced input: PBMCs. The receptors here all came from a human donor in good health (CMV status not recorded). Some clones in this sample may be carry-over from other donors' samples. Both conserved end residues are part of each CDR3. D genes are given only for firm matches. Size values are once, few and many counts, or a class for expanded clones, and some rows have none.

clone size	J gene	V gene	D gene	CDR3 DNA	CDR3 protein
many	TRBJ1-2	TRBV7-2	NA	TGTGCCAGCAGCTTAGTCGGTGGTGGCTACACCTTC	CASSLVGGGYTF
NA	TRBJ2-5	TRBV20-1	NA	TGCAGTGCCACGGGGATTGGAGAGACCCAGTACTTC	CSATGIGETQYF
NA	TRBJ1-2	TRBV6-5	TRBD1	TGTGCCAGCAAACAGGACAGGCAGCGGTATGGCTACACCTTC	CASKQDRQRYGYTF
many	TRBJ2-6	TRBV6-2/TRBV6-3	NA	TGTGCCAGCAGTTACCCCAACGTCCTGACTTTC	CASSYPNVLTF
many	TRBJ1-5	TRBV7-8	NA	TGTGCCAGCAGCCCCCAAAGCAATCAGCCCCAGCATTTT	CASSPQSNQPQHF
many	TRBJ2-2	TRBV7-2	NA	TGTGCCAGCAGCTTAGTCGGACGTAGGGACACCGGGGAGCTGTTTTTT	CASSLVGRRDTGELFF
many	TRBJ1-1	TRBV6-2/TRBV6-3	NA	TGTGCCAGCAGGCTTACAGGGCTGAACACTGAAGCTTTCTTT	CASRLTGLNTEAFF
many	TRBJ2-1	TRBV15	TRBD2	TGTGCCACCAGCAGAGAGTTAGCCGGGACTAGCGGGGGCTGGGATGAGCAGTTCTTC	CATSRELAGTSGGWDEQFF
many	TRBJ1-6	TRBV6-1	NA	TGTGCCAGCTCTCAGCTCGCGACAGAGAGAAATTCACCCCTCCACTTT	CASSQLATERNSPLHF
many	TRBJ1-2	TRBV6-5	NA	TGTGCCAGCAGTTACTCGGGCCAGGCGTATGGCTACACCTTC	CASSYSGQAYGYTF
NA	TRBJ1-5	TRBV6-2/TRBV6-3	NA	TGTGCCAGCAGTCTATGGACAGCGGGTCAGCCCCAGCATTTT	CASSLWTAGQPQHF